This TCR beta chain was captured by sequencing in a study of shared clonotypes between healthy human individuals. In its sample, this clone was seen once. Its cognate antigen is unknown. Study-wide results and caveats: Generally, estimated richness proved larger in naive subsets than it did in memory subsets.

The protocol was immunoSEQ multiplex PCR, while the TCRdb copy is restricted to in-frame clones and leaves out a portion. In the table there are 2 million to 2.5 million clones, 90% to 95% of which are singletons. The V gene's germline CDR1 is LNHDA and CDR2 SQIVND (reference sequence). The CDR3 covers 15 residues. V gave up 3 bases and J gave up 0 bases; unmatched junction bases: 3. The V and J genes are TRBV19 and TRBJ2-3; 7 bases are a match to TRBD2. Sample: naive CD4+ T cells from PBMCs. Indicated subset: CD45RA+ positively selected. This receptor was identified in a man aged 18 to 29 in good health. Some clones in this sample may be carry-over from other donors' samples. Here the CDR3 DNA reads TGTGCCAGTAGTATGGGAGCGGGGAGCACAGATACGCAGTATTTT. Translating gives CASSMGAGSTDTQYF. The full variable domain, with the rest looked up from reference TRBV19 and TRBJ2-3, is DGGITQSPKYLFRKEGQNVTLSCEQNLNHDAMYWYRQDPGQGLRLIYYSQIVNDFQKGDIAEGYSVSREKKESFPLTVTSAQKNPTAFYLCASSMGAGSTDTQYFGPGTRLTVL.